This T cell receptor beta chain was identified during a study of tissue T cells after allogeneic stem cell transplantation. Findings and caveats of the study: Few T cell clones were shared across patients, but motif clusters showed tissue-specific shared signatures. Within patients, tissue anatomy strongly shaped TCR repertoire composition.

Between the trimmed V and J ends, which lost 5 bases and 9 bases, there was a span of 14 bases. Looked up from germline, CDR1 is SGHAT and CDR2 is FQNNGV. CDR3 length: 13 amino acids. Concerning this clone itself: Its specificity is unknown.

Profiled with immunoSEQ multiplex PCR; TCRdb holds only in-frame clones, not every one. The table includes roughly 4,500 clones, 66% detected once. This material consisted of left colon tissue, taken at autopsy. The V call is TRBV11-2, the J call TRBJ2-1; D possibly corresponds to TRBD1 (6 bases). The clonotype was recovered from a male donor at least 60 years old with lung cancer. CDR3 in DNA: TGTGCCAGCAGCCGAAGGTGGGGGCGTGAGCAGTTCTTC. This codes for CASSRRWGREQFF. The whole variable domain, filled in from reference TRBV11-2 and TRBJ2-1, reads EAGVAQSPRYKIIEKRQSVAFWCNPISGHATLYWYQQILGQGPKLLIQFQNNGVVDDSQLPKDRFSAERLKGVDSTLKIQPAKLEDSAVYLCASSRRWGREQFFGPGTRLTVL.